This T cell receptor beta chain was sequenced for a study of cytomegalovirus exposure and HLA in healthy donors. Whole-study findings and limits: Specificity of a few CMV-associated chains for CMV antigens was verified in vitro.

Researchers ran the PCR with 60 Vbeta and 13 Jbeta primers. Repertoires were generated with immunoSEQ multiplex PCR, while TCRdb's copy carries only in-frame clones and drops some. The sample yields about 98,000 clones, roughly 70% seen once. About this clone itself: Its target is not known.

V lost 0 bases, J lost 6 bases, and 4 bases stayed unmatched. The V gene's germline CDR1 is SGDLS and CDR2 YYNGEE. The CDR3 loop spans 15 amino acids. Source material: PBMCs. This TCR was sampled from a male donor in good health and CMV-seronegative. The chain joins TRBV9 to TRBJ2-3; 10 bases fit TRBD2. CDR3 region: CASSVVEREGDTQYF. The CDR3 nucleotides read TGTGCCAGCAGCGTAGTAGAGCGGGAGGGCGATACGCAGTATTTT.